The entry that follows covers one TCR beta chain sequence. Antigen: not known. The entry originates in a study of resident and recirculating memory T cells in vitiligo. Whole-study context: Whole samples, not sorted cells, were homogenized and used for genomic DNA extraction.

Stable vitiligo meant no lesion change over the previous 6 months. No patient showed confetti depigmentation, a clinical sign of active disease. Findings and caveats of the study: Different lesions suggested infiltration by different T cell clones.

TCRdb keeps only in-frame clones here, not all; method: immunoSEQ multiplex PCR. The sample consists of 70,000 or so clones, approximately 91% of them appearing once. Germline CDR1 MNHNS, CDR2 SASEGT. Germline trimming cut 3 bases from V and 3 bases from J; bases unmatched to any gene: 11. The CDR3 is 17 residues long. The V and J genes are TRBV6-1 and TRBJ2-7; 10 nucleotides match TRBD1. The specimen sequenced was blood. The receptor was isolated from a male donor with vitiligo. CDR3 amino acids: CASSESGTGAFFYEQYF. The CDR3 bases are TGTGCCAGCAGTGAGTCTGGGACAGGGGCTTTTTTCTACGAGCAGTACTTC.